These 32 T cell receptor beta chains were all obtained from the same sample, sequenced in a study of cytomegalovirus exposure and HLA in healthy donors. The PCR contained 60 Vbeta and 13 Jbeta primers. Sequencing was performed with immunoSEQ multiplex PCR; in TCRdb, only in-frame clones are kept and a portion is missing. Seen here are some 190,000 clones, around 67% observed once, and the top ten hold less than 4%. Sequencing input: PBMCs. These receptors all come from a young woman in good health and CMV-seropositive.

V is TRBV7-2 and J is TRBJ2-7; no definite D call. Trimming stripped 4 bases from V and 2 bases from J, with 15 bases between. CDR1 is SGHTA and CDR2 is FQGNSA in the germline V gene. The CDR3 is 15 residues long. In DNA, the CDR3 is TGTGCCAGCAGCTCAGACCCGGGTAGCCCCTACGAGCAGTACTTC. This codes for CASSSDPGSPYEQYF.

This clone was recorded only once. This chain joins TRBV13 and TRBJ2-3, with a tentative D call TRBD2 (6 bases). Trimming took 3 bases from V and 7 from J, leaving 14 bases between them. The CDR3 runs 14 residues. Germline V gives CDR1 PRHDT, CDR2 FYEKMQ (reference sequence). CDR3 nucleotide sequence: TGTGCCAGCAGCTTCACGGGGGAAGGTAATACGCAGTATTTT. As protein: CASSFTGEGNTQYF.

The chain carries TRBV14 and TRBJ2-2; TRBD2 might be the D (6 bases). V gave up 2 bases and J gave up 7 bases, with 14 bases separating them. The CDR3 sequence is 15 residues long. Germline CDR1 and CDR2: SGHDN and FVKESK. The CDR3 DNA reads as TGTGCCAGCAGCCAACACTCTTTGGGAGGCGGGGAGCTGTTTTTT. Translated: CASSQHSLGGGELFF.

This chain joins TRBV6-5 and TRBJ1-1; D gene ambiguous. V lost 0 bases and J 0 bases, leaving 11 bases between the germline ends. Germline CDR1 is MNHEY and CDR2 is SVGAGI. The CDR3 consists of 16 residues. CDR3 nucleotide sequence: TGTGCCAGCAGTTACTCGATTTCAGTCATGAACACTGAAGCTTTCTTT. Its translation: CASSYSISVMNTEAFF.

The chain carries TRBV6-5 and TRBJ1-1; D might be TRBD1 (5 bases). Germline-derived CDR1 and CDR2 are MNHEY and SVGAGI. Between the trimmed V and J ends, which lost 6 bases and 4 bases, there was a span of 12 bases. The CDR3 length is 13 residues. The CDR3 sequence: CASSFPQGTEAFF. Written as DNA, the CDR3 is TGTGCCAGCAGCTTTCCTCAGGGCACTGAAGCTTTCTTT.

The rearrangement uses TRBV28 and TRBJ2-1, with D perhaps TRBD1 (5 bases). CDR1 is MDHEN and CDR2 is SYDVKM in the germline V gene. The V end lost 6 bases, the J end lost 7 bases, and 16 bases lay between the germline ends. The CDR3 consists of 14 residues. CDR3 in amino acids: CASRGLMVGNEQFF. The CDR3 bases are TGTGCCAGCAGGGGGCTTATGGTGGGGAATGAGCAGTTCTTC.

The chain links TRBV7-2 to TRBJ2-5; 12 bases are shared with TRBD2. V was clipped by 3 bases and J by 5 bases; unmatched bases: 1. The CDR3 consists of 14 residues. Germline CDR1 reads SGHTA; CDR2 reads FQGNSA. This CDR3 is CASSFGLAGETQYF. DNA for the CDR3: TGTGCCAGCAGCTTCGGACTAGCGGGGGAGACCCAGTACTTC.

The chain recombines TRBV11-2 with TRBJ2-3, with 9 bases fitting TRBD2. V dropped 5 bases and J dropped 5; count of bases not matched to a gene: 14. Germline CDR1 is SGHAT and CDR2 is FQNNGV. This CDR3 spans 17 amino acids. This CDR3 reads CASSRGVAGAKKDTQYF. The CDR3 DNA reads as TGTGCCAGCAGCAGGGGGGTAGCGGGGGCTAAAAAAGATACGCAGTATTTT.

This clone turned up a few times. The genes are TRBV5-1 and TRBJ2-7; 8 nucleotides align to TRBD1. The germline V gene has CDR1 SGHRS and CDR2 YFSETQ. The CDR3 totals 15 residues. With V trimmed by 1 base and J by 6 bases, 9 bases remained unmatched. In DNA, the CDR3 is TGCGCCAGCAGCTTGCCGATAGGACAGGGAGGCGAGCAGTACTTC. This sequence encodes CASSLPIGQGGEQYF.

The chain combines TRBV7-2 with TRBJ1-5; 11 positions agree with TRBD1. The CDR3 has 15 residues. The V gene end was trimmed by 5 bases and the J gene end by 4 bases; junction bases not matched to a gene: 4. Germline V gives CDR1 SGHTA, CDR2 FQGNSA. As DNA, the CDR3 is TGTGCCAGCAGCCCCGGGACAGGGGGGAATCAGCCCCAGCATTTT. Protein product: CASSPGTGGNQPQHF.

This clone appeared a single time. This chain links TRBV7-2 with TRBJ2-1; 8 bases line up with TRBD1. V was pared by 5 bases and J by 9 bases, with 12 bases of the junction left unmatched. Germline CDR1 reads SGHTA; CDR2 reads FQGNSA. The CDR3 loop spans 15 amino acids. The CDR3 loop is CASSLPGRGLIEQFF. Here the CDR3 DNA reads TGTGCCAGCAGCCTCCCCGGCAGGGGGCTTATTGAGCAGTTCTTC.

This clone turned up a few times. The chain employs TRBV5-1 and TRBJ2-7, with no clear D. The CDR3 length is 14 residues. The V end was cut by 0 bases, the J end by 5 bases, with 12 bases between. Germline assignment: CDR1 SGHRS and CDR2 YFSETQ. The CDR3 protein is CASSLVQSSHEQYF. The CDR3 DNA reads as TGCGCCAGCAGCTTGGTCCAGTCTTCCCACGAGCAGTACTTC.

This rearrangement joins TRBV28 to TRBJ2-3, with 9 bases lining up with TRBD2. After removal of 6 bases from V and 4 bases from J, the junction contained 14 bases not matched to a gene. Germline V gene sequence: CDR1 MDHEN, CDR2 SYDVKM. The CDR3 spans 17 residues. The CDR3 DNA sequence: TGTGCCAGCAGCCCGTTCGGGAGGGTAGCGGGGGCAGATACGCAGTATTTT. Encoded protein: CASSPFGRVAGADTQYF.

Here the CDR3 reads CASPGTYNEQFF. The CDR3 DNA follows: TGTGCCAGCCCCGGGACCTACAATGAGCAGTTCTTC. The chain has TRBV2 and TRBJ2-1, with D possibly matching TRBD2 (5 bases). CDR3 length equals 12 residues. Trimming took off 8 bases at V and 2 bases at J, with 7 bases between the two ends. Germline CDR1 is SNHLY and CDR2 is FYNNEI. Filled out from reference TRBV2 and TRBJ2-1, the complete variable domain reads EPEVTQTPSHQVTQMGQEVILRCVPISNHLYFYWYRQILGQKVEFLVSFYNNEISEKSEIFDDQFSVERPDGSNFTLKIRSTKLEDSAMYFCASPGTYNEQFFGPGTRLTVL.

CDR3 sequence reads: CAISEPTARVGEQYF. The CDR3 DNA reads as TGTGCCATCAGTGAACCGACTGCGCGTGTTGGCGAGCAGTACTTC. This sequence joins TRBV10-3 and TRBJ2-7; D not resolved. The CDR3 contains 15 residues. Trimming removed 3 bases at V and 6 bases at J, with 18 bases between. CDR1 is ENHRY, CDR2 SYGVKD, per germline.

DNA for the CDR3: TGTGCCAGCAGGGGTAGCGGCAACAATGAGCAGTTCTTC. It specifies CASRGSGNNEQFF. This rearrangement joins TRBV6-1 to TRBJ2-1, with D perhaps matching TRBD2 (6 bases). Germline V gives CDR1 MNHNS, CDR2 SASEGT. The CDR3 loop spans 13 amino acids. Trimming cost V 6 bases and J 5 bases, with 11 bases left between them.

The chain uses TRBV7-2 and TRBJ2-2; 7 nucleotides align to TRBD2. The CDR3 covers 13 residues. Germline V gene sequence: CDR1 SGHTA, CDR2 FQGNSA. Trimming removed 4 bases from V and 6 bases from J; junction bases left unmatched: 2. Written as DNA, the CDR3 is TGTGCCAGCAGCTCCGGACTAGCCGGGGAGCTGTTTTTT. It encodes CASSSGLAGELFF.

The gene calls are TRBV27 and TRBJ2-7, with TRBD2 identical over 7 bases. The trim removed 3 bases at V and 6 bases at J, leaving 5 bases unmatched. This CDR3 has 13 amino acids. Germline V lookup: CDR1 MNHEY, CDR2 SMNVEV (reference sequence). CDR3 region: CASSFGGSSEQYF. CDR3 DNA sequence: TGTGCCAGCAGTTTCGGGGGGAGTAGCGAGCAGTACTTC.

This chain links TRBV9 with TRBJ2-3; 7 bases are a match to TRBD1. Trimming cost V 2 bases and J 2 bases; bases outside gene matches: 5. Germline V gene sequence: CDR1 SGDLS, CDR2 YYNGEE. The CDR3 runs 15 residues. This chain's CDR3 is CASSVSGTVTDTQYF. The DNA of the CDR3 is TGTGCCAGCAGCGTCTCCGGGACAGTCACAGATACGCAGTATTTT. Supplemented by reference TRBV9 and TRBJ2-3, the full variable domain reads DSGVTQTPKHLITATGQRVTLRCSPRSGDLSVYWYQQSLDQGLQFLIQYYNGEERAKGNILERFSAQQFPDLHSELNLSSLELGDSALYFCASSVSGTVTDTQYFGPGTRLTVL.

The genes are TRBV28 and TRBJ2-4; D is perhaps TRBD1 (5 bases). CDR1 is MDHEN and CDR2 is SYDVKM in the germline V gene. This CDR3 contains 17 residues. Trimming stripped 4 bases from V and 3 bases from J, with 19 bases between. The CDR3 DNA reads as TGTGCCAGCAGTTCAGAGGTAGGGGAAGTGGTCAAAAACATTCAGTACTTC. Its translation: CASSSEVGEVVKNIQYF.

The CDR3 spells CASSLVVSNQPQHF. In nucleotides, the CDR3 is TGTGCCAGCAGTTTAGTTGTAAGCAATCAGCCCCAGCATTTT. The chain is built from TRBV27 and TRBJ1-5; D unclear. Trimming took 2 bases from V and 1 from J, leaving 6 bases between them. The CDR3 has 14 residues. Germline V lookup: CDR1 MNHEY, CDR2 SMNVEV (reference sequence).

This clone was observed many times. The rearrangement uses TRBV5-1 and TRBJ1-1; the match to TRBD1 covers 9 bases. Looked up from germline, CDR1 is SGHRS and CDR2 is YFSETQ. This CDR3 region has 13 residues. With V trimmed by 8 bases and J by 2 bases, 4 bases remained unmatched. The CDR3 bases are TGCGCCAGTTTCACAGGGGGCAACACTGAAGCTTTCTTT. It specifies CASFTGGNTEAFF.

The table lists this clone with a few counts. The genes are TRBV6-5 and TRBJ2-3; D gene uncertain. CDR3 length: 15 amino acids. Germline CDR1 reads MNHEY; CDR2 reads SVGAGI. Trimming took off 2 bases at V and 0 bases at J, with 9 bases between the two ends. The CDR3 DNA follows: TGTGCCAGCAGTTACCAGCGTAGGAGCACAGATACGCAGTATTTT. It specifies CASSYQRRSTDTQYF.

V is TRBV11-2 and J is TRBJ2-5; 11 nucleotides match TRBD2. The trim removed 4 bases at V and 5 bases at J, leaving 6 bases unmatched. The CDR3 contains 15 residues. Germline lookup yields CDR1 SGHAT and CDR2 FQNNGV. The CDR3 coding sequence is TGTGCCAGCAGCTCCTTAGCGGGAGGGTACGAGACCCAGTACTTC. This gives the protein CASSSLAGGYETQYF. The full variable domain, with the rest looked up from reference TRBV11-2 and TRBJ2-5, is EAGVAQSPRYKIIEKRQSVAFWCNPISGHATLYWYQQILGQGPKLLIQFQNNGVVDDSQLPKDRFSAERLKGVDSTLKIQPAKLEDSAVYLCASSSLAGGYETQYFGPGTRLLVL.

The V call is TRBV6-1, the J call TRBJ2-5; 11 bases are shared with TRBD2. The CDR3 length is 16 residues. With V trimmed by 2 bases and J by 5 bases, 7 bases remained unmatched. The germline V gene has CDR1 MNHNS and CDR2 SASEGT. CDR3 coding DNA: TGTGCCAGCAGTGAAACTAGCGGGAGAGGGGCTGAGACCCAGTACTTC. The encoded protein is CASSETSGRGAETQYF.

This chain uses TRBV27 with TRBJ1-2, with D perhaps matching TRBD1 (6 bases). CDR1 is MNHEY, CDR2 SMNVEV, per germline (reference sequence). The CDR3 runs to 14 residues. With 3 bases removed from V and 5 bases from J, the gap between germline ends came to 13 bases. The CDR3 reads CASSLTPQGYGYTF. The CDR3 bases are TGTGCCAGCAGTTTGACCCCACAGGGATATGGCTACACCTTC.

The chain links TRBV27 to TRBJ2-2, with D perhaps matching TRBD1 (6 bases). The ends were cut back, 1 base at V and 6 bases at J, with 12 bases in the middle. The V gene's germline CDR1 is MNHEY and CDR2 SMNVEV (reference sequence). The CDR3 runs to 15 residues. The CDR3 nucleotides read TGTGCCAGCAGTTTATGGGTGACAGGCTCCGGGGAGCTGTTTTTT. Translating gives CASSLWVTGSGELFF.

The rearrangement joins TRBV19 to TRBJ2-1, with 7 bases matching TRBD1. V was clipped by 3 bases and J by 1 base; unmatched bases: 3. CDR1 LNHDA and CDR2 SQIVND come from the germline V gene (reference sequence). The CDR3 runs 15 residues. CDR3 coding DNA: TGTGCCAGTAGTATCCAGGGGGTGTCCTACAATGAGCAGTTCTTC. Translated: CASSIQGVSYNEQFF.

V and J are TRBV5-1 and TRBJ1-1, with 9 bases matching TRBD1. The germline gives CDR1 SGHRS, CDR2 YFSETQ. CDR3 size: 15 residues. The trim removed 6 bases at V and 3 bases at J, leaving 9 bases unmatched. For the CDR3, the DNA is TGCGCCAGCAACAACGGGGGGACAGGGCACACTGAAGCTTTCTTT. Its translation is CASNNGGTGHTEAFF.

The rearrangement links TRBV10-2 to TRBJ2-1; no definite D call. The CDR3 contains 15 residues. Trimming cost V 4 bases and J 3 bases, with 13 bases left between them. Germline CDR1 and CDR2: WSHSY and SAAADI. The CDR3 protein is CASSVLTDDYNEQFF. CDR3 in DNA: TGCGCCAGCAGTGTACTTACAGATGACTACAATGAGCAGTTCTTC.

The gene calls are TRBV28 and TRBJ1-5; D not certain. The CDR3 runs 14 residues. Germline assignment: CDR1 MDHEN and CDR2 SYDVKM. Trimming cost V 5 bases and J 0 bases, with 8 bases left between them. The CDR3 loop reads CASSPEFSNQPQHF. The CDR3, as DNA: TGTGCCAGCAGTCCCGAGTTTAGCAATCAGCCCCAGCATTTT.

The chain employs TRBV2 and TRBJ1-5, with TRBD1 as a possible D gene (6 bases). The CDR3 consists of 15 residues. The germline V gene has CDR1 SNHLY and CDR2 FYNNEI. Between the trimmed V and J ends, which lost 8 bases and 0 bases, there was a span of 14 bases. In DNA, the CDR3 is TGTGCCAGCCGGGACACGCTGTATAGCAATCAGCCCCAGCATTTT. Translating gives CASRDTLYSNQPQHF.